Shown below are 16 T cell receptor beta chains from a single sample sequenced in a study of CD8+ T cells in alopecia areata (dated by TCRdb to the late 2010s). Library creation used the immunoSEQ multiplex PCR assay. For TCR sequencing, RNA was extracted from every sample and reverse transcribed into cDNA to serve as template. In TCRdb, the immuneACCESS table is reduced to in-frame sequences with V and J assigned. These tables do not hold every clone; where another copy was compared, an unresolved V gene accounts for under half, and the others remain unexplained. In this sample the table shows about 9,000 clones, and no singletons are among them. The ten largest clones take up under 20% of the sample. Cells from mouse cutaneous lymph nodes were pooled, stained for CD4, CD8alpha, NKG2D, NKG2ACE and other markers, and then sorted on a BD Influx. Sample: CD8+ T cells sorted from a lymph node. These receptors originate from a C3H/HeJ mouse with alopecia areata. Mice of this strain bear MHC haplotype H2-k.

This clone was counted ten times or more. Genes and germline come from the mouse. With the read ending 4 residues before the CDR3 end, the germline J gene is used to fill in that end. This sequence joins TRBV19 and TRBJ2-3, with D possibly being TRBD1 (5 bases). V was trimmed by 3 bases and J by 0 bases, leaving 8 bases between them. The CDR3 has 14 residues. The germline V gene encodes CDR1 FNHDT and CDR2 SITEND (reference sequence). CDR3 DNA (partial): TGTGCCAGCAGTAGGACAACTAGTGCAGAA. It yields the protein CASSRTTSAE. In full, the CDR3 is CASSRTTSAETLYF.

In this sample, this clone turned up a few times. The germline and genes are mouse ones. The CDR3 end is not reached by the read, which stops 4 residues before it; the germline J gene fills it in. This chain connects TRBV5 to TRBJ2-1; 8 bases line up with TRBD2. CDR3 size: 16 residues. V gave up 0 bases and J gave up 3 bases; unmatched junction bases: 4. CDR1 is LGHNA and CDR2 is YNLKQL in the germline V gene (reference sequence). CDR3 bases read: TGTGCCAGCAGCCAAGACATCTGGGGGGTCTATGCT. This sequence encodes CASSQDIWGVYA. From start to end, the CDR3 is CASSQDIWGVYAEQFF.

This clone showed up many times. The listed genes are named as in mouse. The CDR3 is cut off 4 residues early in the read; its end comes from the germline J gene. The chain joins TRBV14 to TRBJ2-1, with TRBD2 identical over 10 bases. The V gene's germline CDR1 is SGHDT and CDR2 FRDEAV. The CDR3 runs to 15 residues. Trimming removed 3 bases from V and 1 base from J; junction bases left unmatched: 1. CDR3 region: CASSSTGGNYAEQFF. The part of the CDR3 DNA that was read is TGTGCCAGCAGTTCGACTGGGGGGAACTATGCT.

By sample fraction, this clone is medium-sized (0.01 to 0.1%). Germline and genes: mouse. The CDR3 end falls 4 residues outside the read, so it is completed with the germline J gene. This chain links TRBV5 with TRBJ2-7; 10 bases line up with TRBD2. Germline-derived CDR1 and CDR2 are LGHNA and YNLKQL (reference sequence). The CDR3 consists of 15 residues. Here the CDR3 reads CASSQETDWGYEQYF. Incomplete CDR3 DNA: TGTGCCAGCAGCCAAGAGACGGACTGGGGGTAT.

This clone came up many times. Genes and germline are mouse. The sequenced fragment ends 4 residues before the CDR3 boundary, so the rest is inferred from the germline J gene. The chain uses TRBV19 and TRBJ2-7; D is perhaps TRBD2 (5 bases). V lost 4 bases, J lost 0 bases, and 8 bases lay in between. The CDR3 has 13 residues. CDR1 and CDR2 from the germline V gene are FNHDT and SITEND (reference sequence). The chain's CDR3 is CASSLGSSYEQYF. The CDR3 bases that were read are TGTGCCAGCAGTTTGGGGAGCTCCTAT. Together with reference TRBV19 and TRBJ2-7, the CDR3 gives the full variable domain: GGIITQTPKFLIGQEGQKLTLKCQQNFNHDTMYWYRQDSGKGLRLIYYSITENDLQKGDLSEGYDASREKKSSFSLTVTSAQKNEMAVFLCASSLGSSYEQYFGPGTRLTVL.

This clone was detected ten times or more. Genes here carry mouse names. The read stops 4 residues short of the end of the CDR3; the missing end is completed from the germline J gene. This specimen includes other DNA sequences encoding the same CDR3. V is TRBV19 and J is TRBJ2-3; the match to TRBD2 covers 11 bases. CDR3 size: 18 residues. Germline V gene lookup returns CDR1 FNHDT and CDR2 SITEND (reference sequence). Trimming at V came to 0 bases and at J to 3 bases, leaving 9 bases not matched to a gene. CDR3 protein: CASSIEVWTGGRAETLYF. The sequenced part of the CDR3 DNA is TGTGCCAGCAGTATAGAAGTCTGGACTGGGGGGCGAGCAGAA.

In this sample, this clone turned up many times. The genes and germline here are from mouse. The missing CDR3 end, 4 residues past where the read stops, is filled in from the germline J gene. The chain links TRBV13-1 to TRBJ2-5; 11 bases are shared with TRBD2. Germline-derived CDR1 and CDR2 are NSHNY and SYGAGN. The CDR3 has 15 residues. The CDR3 region is CASSGGDWGKDTQYF. Partial CDR3 DNA: TGTGCCAGCAGTGGTGGGGACTGGGGGAAAGAC.

This clone has ten or more counts. Mouse names are used for the genes. Read coverage stops 4 residues before the CDR3 terminus; the germline J gene supplies the remainder. V usage is TRBV19 and J usage is TRBJ2-5, with 7 bases fitting TRBD1. Trimming at V came to 5 bases and at J to 0 bases, leaving 3 bases not matched to a gene. CDR1 FNHDT and CDR2 SITEND come from the germline V gene (reference sequence). The CDR3 runs to 14 residues. CDR3 residues: CASSRDSNQDTQYF. The covered CDR3 bases are TGTGCCAGCAGCCGGGACAGTAACCAAGAC.

There are many counts of this clone. Gene names and germline match the mouse. The read gets to within 4 residues of the CDR3 end, and the germline J gene fills in the rest. The chain joins TRBV5 to TRBJ2-1, with D unclear. Trimming left V 0 bases short and J 0 bases short, with 9 bases between. Looked up from germline, CDR1 is LGHNA and CDR2 is YNLKQL (reference sequence). The CDR3 has 16 amino acids. The sequenced part of the CDR3 DNA is TGTGCCAGCAGCCAAGATTTCGCTGGTAACTATGCT. Its translation is CASSQDFAGNYA. The CDR3 reads in full as CASSQDFAGNYAEQFF.

This clone showed up many times. Mouse germline and gene names are used. From the germline J gene comes the end of the CDR3, since the read stops 4 residues before it. Within the sample, other DNA sequences also encode this same CDR3. This rearrangement joins TRBV19 to TRBJ2-7, with 7 bases aligning to TRBD2. The CDR3 extends over 12 amino acids. Germline loops: CDR1 FNHDT, CDR2 SITEND (reference sequence). CDR3 DNA (partial): TGTGCCAGCAGTATCTGGGGGTAT. This translates into CASSIWGY. The full CDR3 sequence reads CASSIWGYEQYF.

This clone showed up many times. These gene names are mouse names. CDR3 residues: CASGDGLVQDTQYF. CDR3 bases read: TGTGCCAGCGGTGATGGACTGGTCCAAGAC. The chain joins TRBV13-2 to TRBJ2-5; maybe TRBD2 (6 bases). The read halts 4 residues ahead of the CDR3 end, with the missing end drawn from the germline J gene. In germline, CDR1 is NNHNN, CDR2 SYGAGS (reference sequence). The CDR3 totals 14 residues. The V gene lost 0 bases and the J gene lost 2 bases, with 7 bases spanning the gap.

This clone is labeled medium-sized. All gene names here are mouse names. The CDR3 extends 4 residues past the end of the read, so its final part is completed from the germline J gene. The chain links TRBV13-1 to TRBJ1-1; no clear D gene. Trimming shortened V by 1 base and J by 0 bases, and 7 bases separated the two germline ends. The CDR3 runs 14 residues. Germline V gene sequence: CDR1 NSHNY, CDR2 SYGAGN. Incomplete CDR3 DNA: TGTGCCAGCAGTGATCCTGGGGCAAACACA. It codes for CASSDPGANT. The entire CDR3 is CASSDPGANTEVFF.

This clone was counted many times. Germline and genes: mouse. The missing CDR3 end, 4 residues past where the read stops, is filled in from the germline J gene. This sequence joins TRBV5 and TRBJ2-2; TRBD2 matches 11 bases. CDR3 size: 16 residues. Germline V gene sequence: CDR1 LGHNA, CDR2 YNLKQL (reference sequence). Trimming at V came to 4 bases and at J to 5 bases, leaving 6 bases not matched to a gene. CDR3 bases read: TGTGCCAGCAGCCCCGGGACTGGGGGATGGACCGGG. Protein sequence: CASSPGTGGWTG. The whole CDR3 is CASSPGTGGWTGQLYF.

This clone showed up just a few times. Mouse gene names apply. The CDR3 end is not reached by the read, which stops 4 residues before it; the germline J gene fills it in. The V and J genes are TRBV31 and TRBJ2-1, with TRBD1 as a possible D gene (5 bases). The CDR3 loop spans 12 amino acids. The germline V and J ends were trimmed by 0 bases and 5 bases, with 5 bases remaining between them. Germline CDR1 and CDR2: GKSSPN and SITVG. The CDR3 bases that were read are TGTGCCTGGAGTCTAGGGGATGCT. Amino acid sequence: CAWSLGDA. The whole CDR3 sequence is CAWSLGDAEQFF.

This clone was counted many times. Mouse names are used for the genes. Sequencing ends 4 residues short of the CDR3 end; the germline J gene provides the rest. J is TRBJ1-2 and V is TRBV13-3, with D unclear. This CDR3 has 11 residues. The germline V and J ends were trimmed by 2 bases and 4 bases, with 3 bases remaining between them. From germline, CDR1 is NNHDY and CDR2 SYVADS. CDR3 DNA (partial): TGTGCCAGCAGTGACAGCTCC. Translating gives CASSDSS. The CDR3 as a whole reads CASSDSSDYTF.

Note on this clone: Germline and genes here are mouse. The CDR3 end falls 4 residues outside the read, so it is completed with the germline J gene. J is TRBJ2-5 and V is TRBV24; 8 bases map to TRBD1. The V gene's germline CDR1 is KGHTA and CDR2 FRNEEI. There are 13 residues in the CDR3. CDR3 DNA, as far as it was read: TGTGCCAGCAGTCCGGACAGGGCTGAC. Translation gives CASSPDRAD. From start to end, the CDR3 is CASSPDRADTQYF.